This is a list of T cell receptor beta chains from one sample in a study of blood T cell repertoires in COVID-19. The assay was immunoSEQ multiplex PCR, and TCRdb's table has in-frame clones only and misses some. The repertoire includes some 150,000 clones, roughly 89% of them detected once, and around 1.5% sits in the top ten. Specimen: peripheral blood. These receptors were obtained from a human donor in a cohort sampled during active COVID-19. Each CDR3 is given with its conserved first and last residue. Each record gives: V gene, CDR3 protein.

TRBV27,CASAYDRLNSPLHF
TRBV7-2,CASSGSASGGAMADTQYF
TRBV4-1,CASSQPKDRQVLHYGYTF
TRBV9,CASSPRGLGTGELFF
TRBV9,CASSETGGRTEAFF
TRBV4-1,CASSPTGEYNEQFF
TRBV4-1,CASSHTGGENIQYF
TRBV27,CASSLGYQGANEQFF
TRBV9,CASSVNSGGATDTQYF
TRBV14,CASSPEQMNTEAFF
TRBV7-9,CASSSHDRPVGQPQHF
TRBV2,CASSGPGLAGGRYQETQYF
TRBV13,CASSLPSGGAFGTDTQYF
TRBV24-1,CATSDSGVNYGYTF
TRBV7-2,CASSPRTSGGYEQYF
TRBV4-2,CASSQGAGGPPSQETQYF
TRBV7-3,CASSLNPGGTEAFF
TRBV6-4,CASSPQGQDQPQHF
TRBV4-1,CASSHDRGEYGYTF
TRBV30,CAWSWGHQYSYEQYF
TRBV7-8,CASSLGLATNEKLFF
TRBV12-3/TRBV12-4,CASSLGRTGELFF
TRBV3-1/TRBV3-2,CASSRDTQFANTGELFF
TRBV4-3,CASSQEWTTLLAKNIQYF
TRBV6-5,CASTRSSLGSYEQYF
TRBV16,CASSQSGLASTDTQYF
TRBV6-1,CASSEQGNQPQHF
TRBV6-6,CASSRTAPNTEAFF
TRBV5-1,CASSFWTPNTGELFF
TRBV11-2,CASSPWASTNEKLFF
TRBV4-1,CASSQDGYFDRGREAFF
TRBV2,CASSIHYEQYF
TRBV7-2,CASSSQETQYF
TRBV7-3,CASSFSRTDTQYF
TRBV7-8,CASSPRGGSYNSPLHF
TRBV4-1,CASSPLFGVANQPQHF
TRBV9,CASSVGGSGGQETQYF
TRBV5-1,CASSLHSNPEAFF
TRBV2,CASTPGQGSYGYTF